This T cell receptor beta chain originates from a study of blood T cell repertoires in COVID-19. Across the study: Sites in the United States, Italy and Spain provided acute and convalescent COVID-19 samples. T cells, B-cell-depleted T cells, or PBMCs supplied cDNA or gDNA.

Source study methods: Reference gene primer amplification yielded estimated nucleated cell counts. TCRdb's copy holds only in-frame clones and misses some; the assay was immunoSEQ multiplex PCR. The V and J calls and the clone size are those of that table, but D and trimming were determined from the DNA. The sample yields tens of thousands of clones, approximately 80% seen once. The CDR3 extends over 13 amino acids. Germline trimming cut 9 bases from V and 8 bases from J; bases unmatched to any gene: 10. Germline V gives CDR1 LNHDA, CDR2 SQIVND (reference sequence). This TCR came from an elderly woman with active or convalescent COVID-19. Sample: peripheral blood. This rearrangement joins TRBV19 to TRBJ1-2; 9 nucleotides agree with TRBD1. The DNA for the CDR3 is TGTGCCAGCCGGGACAGGGTGCTGGAAGGCTACACCTTC. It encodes CASRDRVLEGYTF.